Listed below are T cell receptor beta chains from one sample, sequenced in a study of cytomegalovirus exposure and HLA in healthy donors. Sequencing used immunoSEQ multiplex PCR; TCRdb keeps in-frame clones, though not all of them. The table includes under 200,000 clones, approximately 74% detected once. Sequenced material: PBMCs. The receptors were sampled from a woman aged 25 to 45 in good health and CMV-seronegative. CDR3s include the opening cysteine and the closing phenylalanine or tryptophan. A D gene is named only where the DNA matches it firmly. Clone size is given for some rows only: seen once, a few or many times, or a class if the clone is expanded.

abundance	len	j_gene	d_gene	v_gene	CDR3aa	CDR3nt
few	15	TRBJ1-3	TRBD1	TRBV7-2	CASSTTGGGGNTIYF	TGTGCCAGCAGCACGACAGGGGGCGGTGGAAACACCATATATTTT
NA	15	TRBJ2-7	TRBD2	TRBV28	CASGGREMEGYEQYF	TGTGCCTCCGGCGGGCGGGAGATGGAGGGCTACGAGCAGTACTTC
NA	18	TRBJ1-3	TRBD1	TRBV18	CASSPVLDFTGGKNTIYF	TGTGCCAGCTCACCGGTTTTGGACTTCACAGGGGGAAAAAACACCATATATTTT
few	13	TRBJ2-7	TRBD2	TRBV7-9	CASSSGLAGEQYF	TGTGCCAGCAGCTCGGGACTAGCTGGCGAGCAGTACTTC
NA	15	TRBJ2-3	NA	TRBV28	CASSLPGREADTQYF	TGTGCCAGCAGTTTACCGGGCAGGGAGGCAGATACGCAGTATTTT
few	13	TRBJ1-2	TRBD1	TRBV19	CASSMGTGGFNTF	TGTGCCAGTAGTATGGGGACAGGGGGTTTTAACACCTTC
NA	15	TRBJ1-2	NA	TRBV27	CASSLYGRDVNGYTF	TGTGCCAGCAGTTTATACGGCAGGGATGTAAATGGCTACACCTTC
NA	13	TRBJ2-7	TRBD1	TRBV7-6	CASSQTGLGEQYF	TGTGCCAGCAGCCAGACAGGGCTGGGGGAGCAGTACTTC
NA	14	TRBJ2-2	TRBD2	TRBV29-1	CSVSISGGGGELFF	TGCAGCGTTTCCATAAGCGGGGGCGGCGGGGAGCTGTTTTTT
few	13	TRBJ2-1	TRBD2	TRBV29-1	CSVREAGDGEQFF	TGCAGCGTACGTGAGGCGGGGGATGGGGAGCAGTTCTTC
NA	16	TRBJ2-1	NA	TRBV5-4	CASSLGPGGPYNEQFF	TGTGCCAGCAGCTTAGGTCCCGGGGGACCATACAATGAGCAGTTCTTC
NA	14	TRBJ2-5	TRBD2	TRBV29-1	CSVTGTSGQETQYF	TGCAGCGTAACCGGGACTAGCGGCCAAGAGACCCAGTACTTC
NA	14	TRBJ2-5	NA	TRBV5-1	CASSPYRDQETQYF	TGCGCCAGCAGCCCCTACCGGGACCAAGAGACCCAGTACTTC
NA	15	TRBJ2-2	NA	TRBV7-3	CASSYQGPNTGELFF	TGTGCCAGCAGCTATCAGGGGCCGAACACCGGGGAGCTGTTTTTT
NA	14	TRBJ2-5	NA	TRBV4-2	CASSQGEGGETQYF	TGTGCCAGCAGCCAAGGCGAGGGCGGGGAGACCCAGTACTTC
NA	14	TRBJ2-7	TRBD1	TRBV5-6	CASSYDRGLYEQYF	TGTGCCAGCAGCTATGACAGGGGTCTCTACGAGCAGTACTTC
few	14	TRBJ2-5	TRBD2	TRBV18	CASSPAGGEETQYF	TGTGCCAGCTCACCGGCGGGGGGGGAAGAGACCCAGTACTTC
few	13	TRBJ1-1	NA	TRBV7-2	CASSLGQNTEAFF	TGTGCCAGCAGCCTCGGACAGAACACTGAAGCTTTCTTT
NA	14	TRBJ2-3	NA	TRBV4-1	CASSQTAGTDTQYF	TGCGCCAGCAGCCAGACCGCGGGTACAGATACGCAGTATTTT
NA	16	TRBJ2-1	TRBD2	TRBV9	CASSVVSGGAGNEQFF	TGTGCCAGCAGCGTAGTGAGCGGGGGGGCCGGAAATGAGCAGTTCTTC
NA	18	TRBJ1-1	NA	TRBV5-5	CASSLEVAGWVMSTEAFF	TGTGCCAGCAGCTTGGAAGTGGCAGGGTGGGTTATGAGCACTGAAGCTTTCTTT
NA	15	TRBJ1-5	TRBD1	TRBV28	CASEGQEGYNQPQHF	TGTGCCAGCGAAGGACAGGAGGGTTACAATCAGCCCCAGCATTTT
few	16	TRBJ2-1	TRBD1	TRBV27	CASSPDRAPSYNEQFF	TGTGCCAGCAGTCCAGACAGGGCTCCCTCCTACAATGAGCAGTTCTTC
NA	15	TRBJ2-5	TRBD2	TRBV2	CASREVLAGVETQYF	TGTGCCAGCCGTGAAGTACTAGCGGGAGTAGAGACCCAGTACTTC
NA	15	TRBJ1-5	NA	TRBV30	CAWSVRQGNNQPQHF	TGTGCCTGGAGTGTAAGGCAGGGAAACAATCAGCCCCAGCATTTT
few	14	TRBJ1-4	NA	TRBV30	CAWSVGGKNEKLFF	TGTGCCTGGAGTGTTGGGGGGAAGAATGAAAAACTGTTTTTT
NA	13	TRBJ2-5	NA	TRBV12-5	CASGWGLQETQYF	TGTGCTAGTGGTTGGGGACTTCAAGAGACCCAGTACTTC